This T cell receptor (beta chain) was profiled in a study of blood T cell repertoires in COVID-19. Overall study context: Samples representing acute and convalescent COVID-19 were sourced from the United States, Italy and Spain. PBMCs, B-cell-depleted T cells, or T cells were the source of the cDNA or gDNA that made up the material.

Trimming removed 3 bases from V and 8 bases from J; junction bases left unmatched: 7. Germline V gene sequence: CDR1 LNHNV, CDR2 YYDKDF (reference sequence). CDR3 length: 15 amino acids. The authors' processing: How many nucleated cells were present was estimated from reference gene primer amplification. Data came from immunoSEQ multiplex PCR; TCRdb stores just in-frame clones and leaves some out. The V and J calls and clone size come from that table; D and trimming were worked out from the DNA. The sample contains about 240,000 clones, about four fifths of which appear only once. The sample was peripheral blood. This TCR derives from a woman aged 18-30 years with acute or convalescent COVID-19. The chain has TRBV15 and TRBJ2-1, with TRBD2 matching over 10 bases. Here the CDR3 reads CATSSPGLAPDEQFF. The CDR3 DNA is TGTGCCACCAGCAGTCCGGGACTAGCGCCCGATGAGCAGTTCTTC.